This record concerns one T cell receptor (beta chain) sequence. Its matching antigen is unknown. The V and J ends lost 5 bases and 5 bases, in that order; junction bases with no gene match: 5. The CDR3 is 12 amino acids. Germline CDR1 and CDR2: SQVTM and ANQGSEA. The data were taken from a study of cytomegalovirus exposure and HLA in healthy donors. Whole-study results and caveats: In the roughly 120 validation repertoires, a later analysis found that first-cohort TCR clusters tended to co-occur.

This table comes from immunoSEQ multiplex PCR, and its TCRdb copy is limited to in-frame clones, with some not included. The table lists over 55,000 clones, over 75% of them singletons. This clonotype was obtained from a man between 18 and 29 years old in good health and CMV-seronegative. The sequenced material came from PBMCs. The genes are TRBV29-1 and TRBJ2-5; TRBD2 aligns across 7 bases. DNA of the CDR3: TGCAGCGTTCTAGCGGAGGGGGAGACCCAGTACTTC. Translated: CSVLAEGETQYF. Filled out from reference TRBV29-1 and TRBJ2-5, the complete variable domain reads SAVISQKPSRDICQRGTSLTIQCQVDSQVTMMFWYRQQPGQSLTLIATANQGSEATYESGFVIDKFPISRPNLTFSTLTVSNMSPEDSSIYLCSVLAEGETQYFGPGTRLLVL.